The T cell receptor (beta chain) under discussion was sequenced for a study of shared clonotypes between healthy human individuals. Looking at the study overall: The study used three CD4 naive, three CD4 memory, two CD8 naive and one CD8 memory plate per donor.

TCRdb's copy holds only in-frame clones and misses some; the assay was immunoSEQ multiplex PCR. The sample shows about a million clones, around three quarters of them seen only once. General study points: In general, naive subsets displayed greater estimated richness than memory subsets did. The researchers took only blood, and tissue repertoires probably look different. Rarefaction demonstrated incomplete sorted-subset sequencing despite large depth.

With regard to this clone: Its antigen remains unidentified.

The specimen was memory CD4+ T cells from PBMCs. Subset indicated: CD45RA-negative fraction. The source is a man aged 18 to 35 in good health. Some clones in this sample may be carry-over from other donors' samples.

CDR3 DNA: TGTGCCAGCAGCGTCGGACAGGGCGGGTATGGCTACACCTTC. It codes for CASSVGQGGYGYTF. V is TRBV5-5 and J is TRBJ1-2; the match to TRBD1 covers 8 bases. The germline CDR1 and CDR2 sequences are SGHKS and YYEKEE (reference sequence). The CDR3 covers 14 residues. Germline trimming cut 4 bases from V and 5 bases from J; bases unmatched to any gene: 7.